The present T cell receptor (beta chain) was sequenced within a study of radiotherapy plus CTLA-4 blockade in lung cancer. Data came from immunoSEQ multiplex PCR; TCRdb stores just in-frame clones and leaves some out. The sample yields roughly 48,000 clones, roughly four fifths seen once. This CDR3 comprises 11 residues. Germline CDR1 is DFQATT and CDR2 is SNEGSKA (reference sequence). The sequence derives from a human donor with non-small cell lung cancer who had stable disease on radiotherapy plus ipilimumab. The sequencing used peripheral blood, collected from a patient treated with radiotherapy plus ipilimumab. V is TRBV20-1 and J is TRBJ2-4, with a possible D match to TRBD2 (6 bases). The chain's CDR3 is CSHWRENIQYF. CDR3 in DNA: TGCAGCCACTGGAGGGAAAACATTCAGTACTTC.